The following is a T cell receptor (beta chain) sequence with its context. Sequencing was performed with immunoSEQ multiplex PCR; in TCRdb, only in-frame clones are kept and a portion is missing. The sample contains 170,000 or so clones, roughly 94% of which appear only once. Germline lookup yields CDR1 LNHDA and CDR2 SQIVND (reference sequence). V was clipped by 6 bases and J by 4 bases, with 18 bases between them. The CDR3 sequence is 15 residues long. This specimen belongs to a study of control samples from healthy donors and cancer patients. The source material was blood. The TCR originated in a woman under 30 in good health. This rearrangement joins TRBV19 to TRBJ1-2, with D hard to call. The CDR3 sequence is CASSPSPGWGYGYTF. As DNA, the CDR3 is TGTGCCAGTAGCCCCTCCCCGGGCTGGGGCTATGGCTACACCTTC.